This TCR beta chain stems from a study of shared clonotypes between healthy human individuals. In the original processing: Filtering differed since immunoSEQ provided only junctions, with no quality scores. Generated by immunoSEQ multiplex PCR, the TCRdb table keeps only in-frame clones and is missing some. The DNA gave D and trimming, while V, J and clone size come from that table. The data show about 610,000 clones, around 97% seen once. From germline, CDR1 is MDHEN and CDR2 SYDVKM. This CDR3 is 13 amino acids long. V lost 6 bases, J lost 2 bases, and 11 bases lay in between. There were no recent acute infections or vaccinations among the donors, who were healthy HIV-negative adults. Donors, without exception, were Caucasian adults residing in Nashville, Tennessee. As regards this clone: The antigen is unknown.

Overall study results and limits: Across subsets, estimated richness was generally greater for naive than for memory populations.

This sequence originates from a woman in her twenties or thirties in good health. J is TRBJ2-7 and V is TRBV28; tentatively, D is TRBD2 (5 bases). The source material was naive CD4+ T cells sorted from blood. The subset: CD45RA+ positively selected. CDR3 residues: CASRSGATYEQYF. In DNA form, the CDR3 reads TGTGCCAGCAGAAGCGGCGCAACCTACGAGCAGTACTTC.